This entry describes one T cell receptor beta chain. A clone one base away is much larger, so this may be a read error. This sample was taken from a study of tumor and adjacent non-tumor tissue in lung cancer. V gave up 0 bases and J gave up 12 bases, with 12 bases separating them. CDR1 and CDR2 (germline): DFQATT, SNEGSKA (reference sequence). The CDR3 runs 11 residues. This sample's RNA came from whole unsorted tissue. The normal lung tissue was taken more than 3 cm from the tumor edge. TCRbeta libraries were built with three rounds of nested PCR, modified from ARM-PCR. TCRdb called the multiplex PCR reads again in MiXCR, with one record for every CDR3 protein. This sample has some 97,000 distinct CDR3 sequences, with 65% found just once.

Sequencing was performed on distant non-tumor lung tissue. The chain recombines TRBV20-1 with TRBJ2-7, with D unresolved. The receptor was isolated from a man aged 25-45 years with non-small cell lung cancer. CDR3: CSARDNYKRYF. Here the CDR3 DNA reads TGCAGTGCTAGAGACAACTACAAGCGGTACTTC.